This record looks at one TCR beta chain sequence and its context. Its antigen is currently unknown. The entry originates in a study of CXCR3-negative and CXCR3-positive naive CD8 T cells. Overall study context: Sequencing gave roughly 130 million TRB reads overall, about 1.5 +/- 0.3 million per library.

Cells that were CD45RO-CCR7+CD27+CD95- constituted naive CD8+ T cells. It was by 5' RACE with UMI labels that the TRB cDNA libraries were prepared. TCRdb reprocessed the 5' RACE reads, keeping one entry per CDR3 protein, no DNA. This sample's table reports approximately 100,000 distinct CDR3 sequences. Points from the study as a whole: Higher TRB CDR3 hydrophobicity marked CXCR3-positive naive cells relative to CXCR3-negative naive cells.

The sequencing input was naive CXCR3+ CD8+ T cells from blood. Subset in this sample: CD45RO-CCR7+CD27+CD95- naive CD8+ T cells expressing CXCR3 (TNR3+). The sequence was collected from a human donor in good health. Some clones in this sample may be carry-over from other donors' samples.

CDR3 sequence reads: CASSQAGELFF. The chain recombines TRBV23-1 with TRBJ2-2. TRBV23-1 qualifies as an ORF whose function is uncertain. This CDR3 has 11 amino acids.